The following is a TCR beta chain sequence with its context. Antigen unknown. PCR involved 60 Vbeta and 13 Jbeta primers. Original methodology: In a later analysis, roughly 10 million of some 80 million unique beta chains occurred in at least two donors. Profiled with immunoSEQ multiplex PCR; TCRdb holds only in-frame clones, not every one. V and J calls and clone size are those listed in that table; D and trimming were worked out from the DNA. This sample has 75,000 to 90,000 clones, with approximately 72% found just once. Germline lookup yields CDR1 SGHRS and CDR2 YFSETQ. This CDR3 spans 14 amino acids. Trimming took 7 bases from V and 4 from J; bases not matched to a gene: 7. The entry originates in a study of cytomegalovirus exposure and HLA in healthy donors. Points from the study as a whole: Later, an analysis showed that TCR beta chains associated with HLA were more clonally expanded than others that were equally common. Later, an analysis found that common viral pathogens appeared to be linked with several of the most significant clusters. V- and J-gene trimming in TCR beta was tied to a missense DCLRE1C variant by an analysis performed later.

This receptor was taken from a woman aged 40 to 50 in good health and CMV-seropositive. The source material was PBMCs. V and J are TRBV5-1 and TRBJ2-2; 7 bases line up with TRBD1. The CDR3 sequence is CASSSGGTTGELFF. The CDR3 bases are TGCGCCAGCTCGTCAGGGGGAACCACCGGGGAGCTGTTTTTT.